This TCR beta chain was captured in a study of blood T cell repertoires in COVID-19. Residents of over 20 US areas, aged roughly 18 to 90 years, made up the participants. The germline gives CDR1 MNHEY, CDR2 SVGEGT. Trimming left V 1 base short and J 6 bases short, with 13 bases between. This CDR3 is 15 amino acids long. Assay used: immunoSEQ multiplex PCR; TCRdb lists only in-frame clones, some missing. Here the sample spans about 210,000 clones, 81% being singletons. Source material: PBMCs or T cells enriched from blood (not recorded which). The chain uses TRBV6-2 or TRBV6-3 and TRBJ1-5; tentatively, D is TRBD1 (6 bases). The clonotype was recovered from a woman in her 50s with acute COVID-19. The CDR3 region has the DNA TGTGCCAGCAGTTACTACAGGGATATTGGTCAGCCCCAGCATTTT. It translates to CASSYYRDIGQPQHF.